This TCR beta chain is from a study of blood T cell repertoires in COVID-19. About the study: In each case, the material was cDNA or gDNA derived from T cells, B-cell-depleted T cells, or PBMCs.

Authors' analysis steps: Estimation of nucleated cell counts was performed using reference gene primer amplification. The assay was immunoSEQ multiplex PCR, and TCRdb's table has in-frame clones only and misses some. That table supplies the V and J calls and clone size; D and trimming were determined from the DNA. The sample holds about 430,000 clones; 70% to 90% are singletons and the top ten take 1.2% to 1.5%. The germline gives CDR1 SGHNT, CDR2 YYREEE (reference sequence). The CDR3 sequence is 17 residues long. J lost 6 bases, V lost 2 bases, and 12 bases had no gene match. Categorization into cohorts depended on clinical history that participants reported. This clone was seen just once.

The chain uses TRBV5-4 and TRBJ2-7, with 12 nucleotides matching TRBD2. Sequenced sample: PBMCs or T cells enriched from blood (not recorded which). This TCR was recovered from a woman between 18 and 30 years old who had been exposed to COVID-19. CDR3 residues: CASSFEGASGRASEQYF. CDR3 DNA: TGTGCCAGCAGCTTTGAGGGTGCTAGCGGGAGGGCCTCCGAGCAGTACTTC. Based on the CDR3 plus reference TRBV5-4 and TRBJ2-7, the full variable domain is ETGVTQSPTHLIKTRGQQVTLRCSSQSGHNTVSWYQQALGQGPQFIFQYYREEENGRGNFPPRFSGLQFPNYSSELNVNALELDDSALYLCASSFEGASGRASEQYFGPGTRLTVT.